The 18 T cell receptor beta chains given below trace back to one sample, sequenced in a study of cytomegalovirus exposure and HLA in healthy donors. The PCR employed 60 Vbeta primers together with 13 Jbeta primers. Using immunoSEQ multiplex PCR, the repertoire was profiled, and TCRdb retains in-frame clones only, with some absent. The specimen's table records approximately 140,000 clones. The sequencing input was PBMCs. The receptors stem from a woman in her forties or fifties in good health and CMV-seronegative.

The V and J genes are TRBV6-5 and TRBJ2-2, with D possibly being TRBD2 (5 bases). The V and J ends lost 6 bases and 4 bases respectively, with 15 bases between them. The CDR3 runs to 15 residues. The germline V gene has CDR1 MNHEY and CDR2 SVGAGI. The CDR3 nucleotides read TGTGCCAGCAGCAGAAAACTAGTGGGCACCGGGGAGCTGTTTTTT. Translation gives CASSRKLVGTGELFF.

The chain is built from TRBV19 and TRBJ2-1; a possible D gene is TRBD2 (7 bases). Germline V gene lookup returns CDR1 LNHDA and CDR2 SQIVND (reference sequence). This CDR3 is built from 17 residues. V lost 1 base to trimming and J lost 0 bases, with 13 bases between them. The CDR3 nucleotides read TGTGCCAGTAGTATAGGTACAGGGAGGGGCTCCTACAATGAGCAGTTCTTC. Residues: CASSIGTGRGSYNEQFF.

The CDR3 loop is CASSRETQYF. CDR3 nucleotides: TGTGCCAGCAGTCGAGAGACCCAGTACTTC. V gene TRBV27 combines with J gene TRBJ2-5; no definite D call. The germline gives CDR1 MNHEY, CDR2 SMNVEV (reference sequence). The CDR3 runs 10 residues. Trimming took 5 bases from V and 4 from J, leaving 2 bases between them.

The chain uses TRBV5-6 and TRBJ2-5, with 10 bases aligning to TRBD1. The germline V gene encodes CDR1 SGHDT and CDR2 YYEEEE. The CDR3 sequence is 18 residues long. With 4 bases clipped from V and 5 bases from J, the junction kept 17 bases outside the gene matches. CDR3 amino acids: CASSLWRTGQGKWETQYF. As DNA, the CDR3 is TGTGCCAGCAGCCTTTGGCGGACGGGACAGGGGAAGTGGGAGACCCAGTACTTC.

This chain uses TRBV15 with TRBJ2-7; D not resolved. Per the germline V gene, CDR1 is LNHNV and CDR2 is YYDKDF (reference sequence). V gave up 5 bases and J gave up 7 bases, with 12 bases separating them. The CDR3 is 12 residues long. The CDR3 DNA reads as TGTGCCACCAGCCTAAGAAATAAGGAGCAGTACTTC. It codes for CATSLRNKEQYF.

This chain joins TRBV5-4 and TRBJ1-2; D perhaps matches TRBD1 (5 bases). The CDR3 covers 15 residues. The germline CDR1 and CDR2 sequences are SGHNT and YYREEE (reference sequence). V dropped 3 bases and J dropped 0 bases, with 12 bases sitting between them. The CDR3 here is CASSSRDSANYGYTF. CDR3 sequence (DNA): TGTGCCAGCAGCTCTCGGGACTCAGCTAACTATGGCTACACCTTC. The full variable domain, completed using reference TRBV5-4 and TRBJ1-2, is ETGVTQSPTHLIKTRGQQVTLRCSSQSGHNTVSWYQQALGQGPQFIFQYYREEENGRGNFPPRFSGLQFPNYSSELNVNALELDDSALYLCASSSRDSANYGYTFGSGTRLTVV.

The rearrangement joins TRBV27 to TRBJ1-1; 9 positions match TRBD1. From germline, CDR1 is MNHEY and CDR2 SMNVEV (reference sequence). This CDR3 region has 15 residues. V lost 2 bases and J lost 4; bases outside the gene matches: 5. CDR3 bases: TGTGCCAGCAGTTTAGCAACAGGGGGCGGCACTGAAGCTTTCTTT. Translated, it gives CASSLATGGGTEAFF.

This chain connects TRBV30 to TRBJ2-2; 7 bases map to TRBD1. The CDR3 runs to 16 residues. Germline trimming cut 4 bases from V and 0 bases from J; bases unmatched to any gene: 8. CDR1 is GTSNPN and CDR2 is SVGIG in the germline V gene (reference sequence). In DNA form, the CDR3 reads TGTGCCTGGACCCCTCTCGGACAGGCGAACACCGGGGAGCTGTTTTTT. It codes for CAWTPLGQANTGELFF. The whole variable domain, filled in from reference TRBV30 and TRBJ2-2, reads SQTIHQWPATLVQPVGSPLSLECTVEGTSNPNLYWYRQAAGRGLQLLFYSVGIGQISSEVPQNLSASRPQDRQFILSSKKLLLSDSGFYLCAWTPLGQANTGELFFGEGSRLTVL.

The chain carries TRBV18 and TRBJ2-3, with 7 bases fitting TRBD2. With 4 bases clipped from V and 2 bases from J, the junction kept 0 bases outside the gene matches. The CDR3 is 13 residues long. Per germline, CDR1 KGHSH and CDR2 LQKENI. As DNA, the CDR3 is TGTGCCAGCTCACGGGACTACACAGATACGCAGTATTTT. Protein sequence: CASSRDYTDTQYF.

V gene TRBV5-6 combines with J gene TRBJ1-1; 7 bases match TRBD1. Germline trimming cut 3 bases from V and 4 bases from J; bases unmatched to any gene: 3. The length of the CDR3 is 13 residues. Germline CDR1 and CDR2: SGHDT and YYEEEE. The chain's CDR3 is CASSSTGITEAFF. In nucleotides, the CDR3 is TGTGCCAGCAGCTCGACAGGGATCACTGAAGCTTTCTTT.

The chain links TRBV9 to TRBJ2-1; no clear D. Deletions cut 3 bases from V and 1 base from J, with 11 bases between. From germline, CDR1 is SGDLS and CDR2 YYNGEE. The CDR3 runs 15 residues. The CDR3: CASSATLRSYNEQFF. As DNA, the CDR3 is TGTGCCAGCAGCGCAACCCTCCGGTCCTACAATGAGCAGTTCTTC.

CDR3 coding DNA: TGTGCCATCAGTGCAACAGGGGGATCTGGCTATGGCTACACCTTC. It yields the protein CAISATGGSGYGYTF. This rearrangement joins TRBV10-3 to TRBJ1-2; 8 positions match TRBD1. The CDR3 contains 15 residues. Per the germline V gene, CDR1 is ENHRY and CDR2 is SYGVKD. The V and J ends lost 4 bases and 4 bases, in that order; junction bases with no gene match: 8.

The chain is built from TRBV7-2 and TRBJ2-3, with D possibly being TRBD1 (5 bases). CDR1 is SGHTA, CDR2 FQGNSA, per germline. The CDR3 has 15 amino acids. V shed 3 bases and J shed 3 bases, with 13 bases lying between them. CDR3 sequence (DNA): TGTGCCAGCAGCTTTGTGTCAGGGCCGACAGATACGCAGTATTTT. Protein sequence: CASSFVSGPTDTQYF.

CDR3 in DNA: TGTGCCAGCAGCTTAAGATGGGCCTCTGGAAACACCATATATTTT. This encodes CASSLRWASGNTIYF. The rearrangement joins TRBV7-6 to TRBJ1-3; D gene unclear. The CDR3 sequence is 15 residues long. The V end lost 2 bases, the J end lost 0 bases, and 8 bases lay between the germline ends. Germline values: CDR1 SGHVS, CDR2 FNYEAQ.

This rearrangement joins TRBV30 to TRBJ1-3, with D perhaps matching TRBD1 (5 bases). The CDR3 has 12 amino acids. V was trimmed by 4 bases and J by 1 base, leaving 5 bases between them. Germline CDR1 and CDR2: GTSNPN and SVGIG (reference sequence). CDR3 protein: CAWTGSGNTIYF. DNA of the CDR3: TGTGCCTGGACAGGGTCTGGAAACACCATATATTTT. Supplemented by reference TRBV30 and TRBJ1-3, the full variable domain reads SQTIHQWPATLVQPVGSPLSLECTVEGTSNPNLYWYRQAAGRGLQLLFYSVGIGQISSEVPQNLSASRPQDRQFILSSKKLLLSDSGFYLCAWTGSGNTIYFGEGSWLTVV.

The chain links TRBV28 to TRBJ2-5, with D tentatively TRBD2 (6 bases). The CDR3 extends over 15 amino acids. CDR1 MDHEN and CDR2 SYDVKM come from the germline V gene. The V and J ends lost 4 bases and 5 bases respectively, with 17 bases between them. The CDR3 spells CASSYVSGRGETQYF. Here the CDR3 DNA reads TGTGCCAGCAGTTACGTGTCCGGGAGAGGGGAGACCCAGTACTTC. Looking up the rest from reference TRBV28 and TRBJ2-5 gives the full variable domain: DVKVTQSSRYLVKRTGEKVFLECVQDMDHENMFWYRQDPGLGLRLIYFSYDVKMKEKGDIPEGYSVSREKKERFSLILESASTNQTSMYLCASSYVSGRGETQYFGPGTRLLVL.

The genes are TRBV13 and TRBJ1-1; D ambiguous. Germline V lookup: CDR1 PRHDT, CDR2 FYEKMQ (reference sequence). This CDR3 contains 12 residues. The V and J ends lost 4 bases and 5 bases respectively, with 8 bases between them. DNA for the CDR3: TGTGCCAGCAGCTCCGGGTGGACTGAAGCTTTCTTT. Translating it yields CASSSGWTEAFF. Full variable domain (rest looked up from reference TRBV13 and TRBJ1-1): AAGVIQSPRHLIKEKRETATLKCYPIPRHDTVYWYQQGPGQDPQFLISFYEKMQSDKGSIPDRFSAQQFSDYHSELNMSSLELGDSALYFCASSSGWTEAFFGQGTRLTVV.

V gene TRBV5-1 combines with J gene TRBJ2-5; 7 nucleotides agree with TRBD2. Germline CDR1 and CDR2: SGHRS and YFSETQ. This CDR3 has 17 amino acids. The V segment lost 1 base and the J segment 4 bases; nucleotides outside the gene matches: 13. The CDR3 here is CASSLPSSGKRGETQYF. In DNA form, the CDR3 reads TGCGCCAGCAGCTTGCCCTCCAGCGGGAAGCGGGGAGAGACCCAGTACTTC.